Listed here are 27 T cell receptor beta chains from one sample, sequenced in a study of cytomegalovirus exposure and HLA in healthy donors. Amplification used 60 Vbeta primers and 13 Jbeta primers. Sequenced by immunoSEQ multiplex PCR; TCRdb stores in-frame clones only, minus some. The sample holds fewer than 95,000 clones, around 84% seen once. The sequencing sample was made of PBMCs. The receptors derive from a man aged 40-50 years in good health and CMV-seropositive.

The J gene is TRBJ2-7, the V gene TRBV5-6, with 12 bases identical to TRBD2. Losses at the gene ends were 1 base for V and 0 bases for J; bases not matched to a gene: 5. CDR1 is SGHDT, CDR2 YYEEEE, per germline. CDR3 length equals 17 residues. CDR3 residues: CASSLQTSGSLSYEQYF. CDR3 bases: TGTGCCAGCAGCTTGCAGACTAGCGGGAGCCTCTCCTACGAGCAGTACTTC.

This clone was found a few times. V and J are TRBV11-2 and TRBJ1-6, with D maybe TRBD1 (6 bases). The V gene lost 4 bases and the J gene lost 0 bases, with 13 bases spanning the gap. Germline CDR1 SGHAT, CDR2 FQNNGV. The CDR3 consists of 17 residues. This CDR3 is CASSYDRPSSYNSPLHF. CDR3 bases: TGTGCCAGCAGCTACGACAGGCCGAGCTCCTATAATTCACCCCTCCACTTT. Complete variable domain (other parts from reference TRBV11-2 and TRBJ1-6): EAGVAQSPRYKIIEKRQSVAFWCNPISGHATLYWYQQILGQGPKLLIQFQNNGVVDDSQLPKDRFSAERLKGVDSTLKIQPAKLEDSAVYLCASSYDRPSSYNSPLHFGNGTRLTVT.

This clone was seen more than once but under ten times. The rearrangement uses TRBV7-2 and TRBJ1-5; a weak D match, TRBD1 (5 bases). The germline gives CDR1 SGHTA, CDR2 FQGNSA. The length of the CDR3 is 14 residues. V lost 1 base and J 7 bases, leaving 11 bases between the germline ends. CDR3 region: CASSLGQGGQPQHF. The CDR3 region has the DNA TGTGCCAGCAGCTTAGGGCAGGGCGGCCAGCCCCAGCATTTT.

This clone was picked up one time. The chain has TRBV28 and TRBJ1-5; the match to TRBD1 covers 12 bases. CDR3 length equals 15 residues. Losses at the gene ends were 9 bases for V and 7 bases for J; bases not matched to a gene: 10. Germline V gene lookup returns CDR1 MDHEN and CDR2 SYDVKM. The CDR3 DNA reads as TGTGCCAGTTTTCCGGGACAGGGGGCGGGCCAGCCCCAGCATTTT. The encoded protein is CASFPGQGAGQPQHF.

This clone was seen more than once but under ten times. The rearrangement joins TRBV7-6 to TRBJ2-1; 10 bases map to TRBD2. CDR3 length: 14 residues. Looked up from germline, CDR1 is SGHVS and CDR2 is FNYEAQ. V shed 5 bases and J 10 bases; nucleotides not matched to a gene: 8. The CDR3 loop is CASSPSGSGREQFF. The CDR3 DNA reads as TGTGCCAGCAGCCCTAGCGGGAGTGGTCGGGAGCAGTTCTTC.

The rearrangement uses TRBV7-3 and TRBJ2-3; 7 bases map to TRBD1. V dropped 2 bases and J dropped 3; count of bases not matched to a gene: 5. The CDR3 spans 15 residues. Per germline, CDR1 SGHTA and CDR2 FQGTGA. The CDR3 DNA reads TGTGCCAGCAGCTTATCGACAGGGTGGACAGATACGCAGTATTTT. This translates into CASSLSTGWTDTQYF.

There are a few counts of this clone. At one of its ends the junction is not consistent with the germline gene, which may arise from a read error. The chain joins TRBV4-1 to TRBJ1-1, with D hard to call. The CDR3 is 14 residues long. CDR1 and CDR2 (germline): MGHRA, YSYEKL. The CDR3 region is CASSQVTANTEAFF. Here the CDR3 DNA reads TGTGCCAGCAGCCAAGTCACAGCGAACACTGAAGCTTTCTTT.

The CDR3 loop reads CASSGDSSFQETQYF. The CDR3 DNA is TGTGCCAGCAGTGGGGACAGCTCCTTCCAAGAGACCCAGTACTTC. The rearrangement joins TRBV27 to TRBJ2-5; TRBD1 agrees at 7 bases. The CDR3 runs 15 residues. The germline V gene has CDR1 MNHEY and CDR2 SMNVEV (reference sequence). J was trimmed by 1 base and V by 5 bases; bases with no gene match: 7.

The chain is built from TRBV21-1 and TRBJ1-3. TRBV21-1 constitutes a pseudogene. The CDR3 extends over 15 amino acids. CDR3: CASSKREVSGNTIYF. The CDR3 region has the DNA TGTGCCAGCAGCAAACGGGAGGTCTCTGGAAACACCATATATTTT.

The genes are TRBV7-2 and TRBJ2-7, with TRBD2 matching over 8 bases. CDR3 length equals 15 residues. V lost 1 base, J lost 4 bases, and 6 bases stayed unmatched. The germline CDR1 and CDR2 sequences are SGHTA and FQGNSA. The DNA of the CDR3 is TGTGCCAGCAGCTTAGGTCGGACTAGCACTTACGAGCAGTACTTC. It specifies CASSLGRTSTYEQYF.

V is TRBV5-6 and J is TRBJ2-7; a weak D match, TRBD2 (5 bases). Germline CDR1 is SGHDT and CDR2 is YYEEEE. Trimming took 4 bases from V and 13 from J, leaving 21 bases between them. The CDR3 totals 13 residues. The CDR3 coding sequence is TGTGCCAGCAGCCCCACCTTTGGAGGCGGAGGTTACTTC. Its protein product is CASSPTFGGGGYF.

The CDR3 DNA reads as TGCGCCAGCAGCCGGCCAGGCCATGGCTACACCTTC. It yields the protein CASSRPGHGYTF. The chain uses TRBV4-1 and TRBJ1-2; unclear D gene. Germline V gene sequence: CDR1 MGHRA, CDR2 YSYEKL. The CDR3 is made up of 12 amino acids. V lost 4 bases to trimming and J lost 6 bases, with 9 bases between them.

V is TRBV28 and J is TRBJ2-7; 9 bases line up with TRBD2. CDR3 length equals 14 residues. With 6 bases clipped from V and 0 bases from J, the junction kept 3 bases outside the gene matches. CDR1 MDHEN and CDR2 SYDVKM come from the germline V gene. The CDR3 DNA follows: TGTGCCAGCAGACCGGGACTAGCCTCCTACGAGCAGTACTTC. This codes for CASRPGLASYEQYF.

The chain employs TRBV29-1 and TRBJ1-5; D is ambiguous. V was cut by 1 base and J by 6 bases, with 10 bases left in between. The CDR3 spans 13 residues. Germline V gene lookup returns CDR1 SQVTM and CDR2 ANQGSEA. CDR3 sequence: CSVEGLAGQPQHF. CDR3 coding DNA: TGCAGCGTTGAAGGCCTGGCTGGTCAGCCCCAGCATTTT.

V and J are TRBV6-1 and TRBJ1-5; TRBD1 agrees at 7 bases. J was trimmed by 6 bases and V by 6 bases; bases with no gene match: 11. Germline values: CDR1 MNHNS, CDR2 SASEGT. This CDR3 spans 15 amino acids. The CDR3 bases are TGTGCCAGCAGAGCCAACAGGGGAGGTCGTCAGCCCCAGCATTTT. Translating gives CASRANRGGRQPQHF.

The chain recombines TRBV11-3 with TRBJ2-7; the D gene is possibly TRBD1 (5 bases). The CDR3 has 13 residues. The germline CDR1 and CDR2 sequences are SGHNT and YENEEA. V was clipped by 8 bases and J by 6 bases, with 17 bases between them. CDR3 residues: CASSGSRVIEQYF. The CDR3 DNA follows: TGTGCCAGCTCAGGAAGCAGGGTCATCGAGCAGTACTTC.

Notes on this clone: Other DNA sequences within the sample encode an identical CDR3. CDR3 nucleotides: TGTGCCAGCAGTGCGTCGGGGGGAGAAAACATTCAGTACTTC. Protein sequence: CASSASGGENIQYF. The chain combines TRBV6-4 with TRBJ2-4; TRBD2 aligns across 7 bases. The V gene's germline CDR1 is MRHNA and CDR2 SNTAGT. The CDR3 has 14 residues. Trimming removed 4 bases from V and 5 bases from J; junction bases left unmatched: 5.

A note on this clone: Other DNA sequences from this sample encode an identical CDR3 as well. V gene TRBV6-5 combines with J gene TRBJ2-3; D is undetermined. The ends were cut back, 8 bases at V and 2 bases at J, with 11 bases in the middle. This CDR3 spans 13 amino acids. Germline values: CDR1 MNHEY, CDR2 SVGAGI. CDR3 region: CASRVSSTDTQYF. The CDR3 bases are TGTGCCAGCCGGGTTTCCTCCACAGATACGCAGTATTTT.

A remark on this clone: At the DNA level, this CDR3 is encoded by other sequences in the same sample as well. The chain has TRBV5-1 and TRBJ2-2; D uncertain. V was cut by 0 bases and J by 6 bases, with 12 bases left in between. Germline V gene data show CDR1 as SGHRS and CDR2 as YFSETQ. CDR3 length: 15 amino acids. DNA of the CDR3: TGCGCCAGCAGCTTGGCCGTAGAGGTATCCGGGGAGCTGTTTTTT. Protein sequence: CASSLAVEVSGELFF. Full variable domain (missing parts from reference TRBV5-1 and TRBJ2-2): KAGVTQTPRYLIKTRGQQVTLSCSPISGHRSVSWYQQTPGQGLQFLFEYFSETQRNKGNFPGRFSGRQFSNSRSEMNVSTLELGDSALYLCASSLAVEVSGELFFGEGSRLTVL.

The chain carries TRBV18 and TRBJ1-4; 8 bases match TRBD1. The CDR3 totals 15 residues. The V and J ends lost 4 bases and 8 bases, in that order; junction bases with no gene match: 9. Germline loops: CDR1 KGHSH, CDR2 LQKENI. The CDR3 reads CASSQQGQEKEKLFF. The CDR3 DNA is TGTGCCAGCTCACAGCAGGGACAGGAGAAGGAAAAACTGTTTTTT.

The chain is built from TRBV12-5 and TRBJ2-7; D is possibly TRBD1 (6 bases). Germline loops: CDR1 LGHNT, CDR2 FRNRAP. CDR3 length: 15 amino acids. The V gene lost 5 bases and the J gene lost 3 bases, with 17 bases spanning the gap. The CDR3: CASGREPGTSYEQYF. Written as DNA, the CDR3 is TGTGCTAGTGGTAGGGAGCCCGGGACAAGCTACGAGCAGTACTTC. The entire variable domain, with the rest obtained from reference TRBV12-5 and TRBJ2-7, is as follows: DARVTQTPRHKVTEMGQEVTMRCQPILGHNTVFWYRQTMMQGLELLAYFRNRAPLDDSGMPKDRFSAEMPDATLATLKIQPSEPRDSAVYFCASGREPGTSYEQYFGPGTRLTVT.

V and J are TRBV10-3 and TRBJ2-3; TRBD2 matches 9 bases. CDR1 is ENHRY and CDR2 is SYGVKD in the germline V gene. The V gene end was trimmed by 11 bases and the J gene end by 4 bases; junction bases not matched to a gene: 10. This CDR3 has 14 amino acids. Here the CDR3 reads CAVGAGGGADTQYF. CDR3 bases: TGTGCCGTAGGAGCGGGAGGTGGAGCAGATACGCAGTATTTT.

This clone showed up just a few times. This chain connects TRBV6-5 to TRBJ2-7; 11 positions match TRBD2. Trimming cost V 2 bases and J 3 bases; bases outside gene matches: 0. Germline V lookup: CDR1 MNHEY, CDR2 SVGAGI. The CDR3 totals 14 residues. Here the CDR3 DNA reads TGTGCCAGCAGTTACGGGACTAGCGGCTACGAGCAGTACTTC. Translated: CASSYGTSGYEQYF.

CDR3 sequence: CASSIRGGLTDTQYF. In nucleotides, the CDR3 is TGTGCCAGTAGTATACGCGGGGGCCTCACAGATACGCAGTATTTT. This rearrangement joins TRBV19 to TRBJ2-3; D possibly corresponds to TRBD2 (7 bases). The CDR3 is 15 amino acids. Between the trimmed V and J ends, which lost 2 bases and 2 bases, there was a span of 11 bases. Germline V lookup: CDR1 LNHDA, CDR2 SQIVND (reference sequence). Based on the CDR3 plus reference TRBV19 and TRBJ2-3, the full variable domain is DGGITQSPKYLFRKEGQNVTLSCEQNLNHDAMYWYRQDPGQGLRLIYYSQIVNDFQKGDIAEGYSVSREKKESFPLTVTSAQKNPTAFYLCASSIRGGLTDTQYFGPGTRLTVL.

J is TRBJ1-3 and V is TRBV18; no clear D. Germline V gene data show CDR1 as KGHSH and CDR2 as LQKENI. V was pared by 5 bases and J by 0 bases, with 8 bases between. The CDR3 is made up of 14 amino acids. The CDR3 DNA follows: TGTGCCAGCTCATTAGCCAACTCTGGAAACACCATATATTTT. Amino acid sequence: CASSLANSGNTIYF.

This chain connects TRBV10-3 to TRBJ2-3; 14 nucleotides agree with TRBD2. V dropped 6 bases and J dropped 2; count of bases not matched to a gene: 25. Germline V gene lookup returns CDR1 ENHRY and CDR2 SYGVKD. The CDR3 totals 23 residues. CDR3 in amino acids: CAIRPGLAGVSLQNRPHTDTQYF. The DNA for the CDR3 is TGTGCCATCAGGCCGGGACTAGCGGGAGTTTCCCTACAAAACCGTCCTCACACAGATACGCAGTATTTT.

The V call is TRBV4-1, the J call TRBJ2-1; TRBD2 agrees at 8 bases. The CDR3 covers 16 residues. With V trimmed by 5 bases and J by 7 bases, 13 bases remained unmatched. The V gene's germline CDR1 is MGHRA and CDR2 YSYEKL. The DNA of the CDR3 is TGCGCCAGCAGCTCCCCCAGCGGGAGTATTATGAATGAGCAGTTCTTC. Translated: CASSSPSGSIMNEQFF.